The rows below give T cell receptor beta chains drawn from one sample of a study of response to subunit inactivated influenza vaccine. In TCRdb, the RT-PCR reads were re-called with MiXCR into one record per CDR3 protein. Of 500,000 to 600,000 distinct CDR3 sequences listed, 12% are singletons. The sample here was PBMCs from blood, taken on the day of vaccination. All receptors come from a man between 50 and 59 years old who received an inactivated influenza vaccine. CDR3s include the opening cysteine and the closing phenylalanine or tryptophan. Each record gives: D gene, clone size, V gene, J gene, CDR3 DNA, CDR3 protein. A D gene is named only where the DNA matches it firmly. Only part of the rows carry a size: once, few, many, or a class if the clone is expanded.

D: .
size: .
V: TRBV24-1
J: TRBJ1-5
DNA: TGTGCCACCAGTGGGATGGGGGGCCTTGAACCCCAGCATTTT
CDR3: CATSGMGGLEPQHF

D: TRBD2
size: few
V: TRBV7-6
J: TRBJ2-1
DNA: TGTGCCAGCAGCACCCCGGGACAACAACGAGCGGGAGGGCCCTACAATGAGCAGTTCTTC
CDR3: CASSTPGQQRAGGPYNEQFF

D: .
size: few
V: TRBV28
J: TRBJ1-2
DNA: TGTGCCAGCAGTTATTTCAGATCTAACTATGGCTACACCTTC
CDR3: CASSYFRSNYGYTF

D: .
size: few
V: TRBV4-2
J: TRBJ2-2
DNA: TGTGCCAGCAGCCAAGTTTTTCCGAACACCGGGGAGCTGTTTTTT
CDR3: CASSQVFPNTGELFF

D: TRBD2
size: .
V: TRBV5-1
J: TRBJ2-3
DNA: TGCGCCAGCAGCCCGGGGACTAGCGGGGCCACAGATACGCAGTATTTT
CDR3: CASSPGTSGATDTQYF

D: .
size: .
V: TRBV6-2/TRBV6-3
J: TRBJ2-1
DNA: TGTGCCAGCAGTTATGTGCCAGGACAGCAGCAGTTCTTC
CDR3: CASSYVPGQQQFF

D: .
size: .
V: TRBV7-7
J: TRBJ1-5
DNA: TGTGCTAGCAGCCCCAACTGTAGGGGATATAAGCCCCAGCATTTT
CDR3: CASSPNCRGYKPQHF

D: .
size: few
V: TRBV4-3
J: TRBJ1-1
DNA: TGCGCCAGCAGCGAATGGAGGAACACTGAAGCTTTCTTT
CDR3: CASSEWRNTEAFF

D: TRBD2
size: few
V: TRBV27
J: TRBJ2-1
DNA: TGTGCCAGCAGTCTAGCGGGAGGGAACCGTTACAATGAGCAGTTCTTC
CDR3: CASSLAGGNRYNEQFF

D: TRBD1
size: .
V: TRBV28
J: TRBJ1-4
DNA: TGTGCCAGCAGGACCGGGACAGGGCTAGAAAAACTGTTTTTT
CDR3: CASRTGTGLEKLFF

D: .
size: many
V: TRBV25-1
J: TRBJ2-5
DNA: TGTGCCAGCAGTGACCCCGGCAGTGAGGAGACCCAGTACTTC
CDR3: CASSDPGSEETQYF

D: .
size: few
V: TRBV20-1
J: TRBJ2-3
DNA: TGCAGTGCTAGAGACCCCTACTCCCGCACAGATACGCAGTATTTT
CDR3: CSARDPYSRTDTQYF

D: .
size: .
V: TRBV4-3
J: TRBJ2-6
DNA: TGCGCCAGCAGCCAAGCGCCTGGGGCCAACGTCCTGACTTTC
CDR3: CASSQAPGANVLTF

D: TRBD2
size: few
V: TRBV5-6
J: TRBJ2-1
DNA: TGTGCCAGCAGCTCCGACCGAGTAGCGGGGATCGATGAGCAGTTCTTC
CDR3: CASSSDRVAGIDEQFF

D: .
size: few
V: TRBV15
J: TRBJ2-2
DNA: TGTGCCACCTCCTGGGGACGACTGAACTCCGGCGGGGAGCTGTTTTTT
CDR3: CATSWGRLNSGGELFF

D: .
size: .
V: TRBV20-1
J: TRBJ1-1
DNA: TGCAGTGCCCCCGAAGGGGGGAAGGTGAACACTGAAGCTTTCTTT
CDR3: CSAPEGGKVNTEAFF

D: TRBD2
size: .
V: TRBV3-1
J: TRBJ2-5
DNA: TGTGCCAGCAGCCAAGATCGGACTAGCTACCAAGAGACCCAGTACTTC
CDR3: CASSQDRTSYQETQYF

D: .
size: few
V: TRBV6-5
J: TRBJ1-1
DNA: TGTGCCAGCAGTTACCGGGGGCTGAACACTGAAGCTTTCTTT
CDR3: CASSYRGLNTEAFF

D: TRBD1
size: .
V: TRBV4-3
J: TRBJ2-7
DNA: TGCGCCAGCAGCCAAACCGGGTTGGGACAGGGCGAGCAGTACTTC
CDR3: CASSQTGLGQGEQYF

D: .
size: .
V: TRBV7-2
J: TRBJ2-5
DNA: TGTGCCAGCAGCTTAGTATCAGGGACTGGAAAAGAGACCCAGTACTTC
CDR3: CASSLVSGTGKETQYF

D: TRBD2
size: few
V: TRBV19
J: TRBJ2-1
DNA: TGTGCCAGTAGTATGGGCCTAGCGGGCCTCAATGAGCAGTTCTTC
CDR3: CASSMGLAGLNEQFF

D: .
size: few
V: TRBV3-1
J: TRBJ1-1
DNA: TGTGCCAGCAGCCAAAAAATGAGGACAAACTTGAACACTGAAGCTTTCTTT
CDR3: CASSQKMRTNLNTEAFF

D: TRBD2
size: many
V: TRBV4-1
J: TRBJ2-4
DNA: TGCGCCAGCAAGAAAGCGGGAGAGGCCATTCAGTACTTC
CDR3: CASKKAGEAIQYF

D: TRBD1
size: .
V: TRBV18
J: TRBJ1-2
DNA: TGTGCCAGCTCAAAAACCGGGACAGGGGATTTCTATGGCTACACCTTC
CDR3: CASSKTGTGDFYGYTF

D: TRBD1
size: few
V: TRBV5-1
J: TRBJ1-2
DNA: TGCGCCAGCAGCTCGGGACAGGGGAATGGCTACACCTTC
CDR3: CASSSGQGNGYTF

D: TRBD2
size: .
V: TRBV9
J: TRBJ2-1
DNA: TGTGCCAGCAGCGTAGGCGGGGGGGCGTCCTACAATGAGCAGTTCTTC
CDR3: CASSVGGGASYNEQFF

D: TRBD2
size: few
V: TRBV5-6
J: TRBJ2-1
DNA: TGTGCCAGCAGCCGGCAAATCGGACTAGCGGGAGAAGAGCAGTTCTTC
CDR3: CASSRQIGLAGEEQFF

D: .
size: .
V: TRBV5-1
J: TRBJ2-7
DNA: TGCGCCAGCAGCTTGGATATGGAGGGGGCAGGGGAGCAGTACTTC
CDR3: CASSLDMEGAGEQYF

D: TRBD1
size: few
V: TRBV18
J: TRBJ1-5
DNA: TGTGCCAGCTCACCTGGACAGGCAGACCAGCCCCAGCATTTT
CDR3: CASSPGQADQPQHF